This TCR beta chain derives from a study of T cells after yellow fever vaccination. TCRdb called the 5' RACE reads again in MiXCR, with one record for every CDR3 protein. The data contain about 350,000 distinct CDR3 sequences, less than 9.5% of them singletons. About this clonotype itself: Its antigen is still unknown.

Study-level points and caveats: Booster samples showed a return of most primary-vaccination clones (around 96% CD4, 88% CD8). When the response was secondary, it was weaker but reached its peak faster, day 5 versus 15.

The source was PBMCs, collected roughly 46 days after the first yellow fever vaccination. The origin of this receptor is a man aged 18 to 30 who received the YFV17D yellow fever vaccine.

The CDR3 loop reads CASSQRREETQYF. The CDR3 bases are TGCGCCAGCAGCCAAAGACGGGAAGAGACCCAGTACTTC. V usage is TRBV4-3 and J usage is TRBJ2-5; D gene ambiguous. V was pared by 2 bases and J by 3 bases, with 7 bases between. CDR1 is LGHNA, CDR2 YSLEER, per germline. The CDR3 contains 13 residues.